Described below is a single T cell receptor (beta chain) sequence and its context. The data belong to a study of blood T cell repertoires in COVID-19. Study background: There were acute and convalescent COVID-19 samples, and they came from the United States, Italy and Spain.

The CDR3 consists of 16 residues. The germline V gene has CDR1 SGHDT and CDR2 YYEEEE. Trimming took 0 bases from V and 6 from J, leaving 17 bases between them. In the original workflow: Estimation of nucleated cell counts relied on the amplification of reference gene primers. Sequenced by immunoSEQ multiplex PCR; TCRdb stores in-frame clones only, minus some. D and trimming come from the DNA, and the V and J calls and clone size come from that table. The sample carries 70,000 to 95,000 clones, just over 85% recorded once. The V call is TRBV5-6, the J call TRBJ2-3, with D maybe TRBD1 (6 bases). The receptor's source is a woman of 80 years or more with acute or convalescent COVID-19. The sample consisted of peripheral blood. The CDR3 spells CASSLAVKLQGDTQYF. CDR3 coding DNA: TGTGCCAGCAGCTTGGCCGTTAAACTCCAGGGGGATACGCAGTATTTT.